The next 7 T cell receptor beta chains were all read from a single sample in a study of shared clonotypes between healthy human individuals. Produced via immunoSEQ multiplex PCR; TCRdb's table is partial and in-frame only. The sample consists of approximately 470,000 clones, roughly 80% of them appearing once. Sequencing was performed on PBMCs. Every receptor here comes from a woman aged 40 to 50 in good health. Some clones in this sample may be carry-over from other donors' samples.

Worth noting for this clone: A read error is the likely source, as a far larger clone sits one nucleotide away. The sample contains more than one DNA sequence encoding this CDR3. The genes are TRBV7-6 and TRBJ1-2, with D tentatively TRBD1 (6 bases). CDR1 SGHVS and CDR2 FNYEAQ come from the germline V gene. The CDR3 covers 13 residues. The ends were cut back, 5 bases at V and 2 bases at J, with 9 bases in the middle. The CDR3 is CASSPTGNYGYTF. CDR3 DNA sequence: TGTGCCAGCAGCCCAACAGGGAACTATGGCTACACCTTC.

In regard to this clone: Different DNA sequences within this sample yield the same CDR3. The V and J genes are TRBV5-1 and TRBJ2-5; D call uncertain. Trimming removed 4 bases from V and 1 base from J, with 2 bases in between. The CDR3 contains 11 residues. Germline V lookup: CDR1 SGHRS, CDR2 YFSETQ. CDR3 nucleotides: TGCGCCAGCAGCAGCCAAGAGACCCAGTACTTC. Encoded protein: CASSSQETQYF.

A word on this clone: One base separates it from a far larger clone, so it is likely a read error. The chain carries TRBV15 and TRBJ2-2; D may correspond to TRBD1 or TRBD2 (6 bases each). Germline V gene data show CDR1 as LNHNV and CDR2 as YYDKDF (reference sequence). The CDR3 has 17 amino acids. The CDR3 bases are TGTACCACCAGCAGAGATAGTGCTTTAGGGGGGTCCGGGGAGCTGTTTTTT. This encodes CTTSRDSALGGSGELFF. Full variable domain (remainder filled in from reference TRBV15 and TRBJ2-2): DAMVIQNPRYQVTQFGKPVTLSCSQTLNHNVMYWYQQKSSQAPKLLFHYYDKDFNNEADTPDNFQSRRPNTSFCFLDIRSPGLGDTAMYLCTTSRDSALGGSGELFFGEGSRLTVL.

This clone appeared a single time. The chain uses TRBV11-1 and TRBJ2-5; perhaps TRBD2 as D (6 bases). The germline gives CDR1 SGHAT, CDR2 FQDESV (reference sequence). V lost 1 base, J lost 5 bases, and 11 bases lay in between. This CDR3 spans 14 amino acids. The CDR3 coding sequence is TGTGCCAGCAGCTTAGAACCCAGCGGGGAGACCCAGTACTTC. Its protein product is CASSLEPSGETQYF.

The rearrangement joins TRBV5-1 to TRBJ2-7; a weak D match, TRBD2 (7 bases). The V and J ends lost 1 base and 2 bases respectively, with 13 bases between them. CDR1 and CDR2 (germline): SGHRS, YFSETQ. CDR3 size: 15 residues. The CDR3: CASSLTGGAAYEQYF. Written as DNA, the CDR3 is TGCGCCAGCAGCTTGACGGGGGGCGCGGCCTACGAGCAGTACTTC. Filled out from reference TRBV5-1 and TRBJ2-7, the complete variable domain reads KAGVTQTPRYLIKTRGQQVTLSCSPISGHRSVSWYQQTPGQGLQFLFEYFSETQRNKGNFPGRFSGRQFSNSRSEMNVSTLELGDSALYLCASSLTGGAAYEQYFGPGTRLTVT.

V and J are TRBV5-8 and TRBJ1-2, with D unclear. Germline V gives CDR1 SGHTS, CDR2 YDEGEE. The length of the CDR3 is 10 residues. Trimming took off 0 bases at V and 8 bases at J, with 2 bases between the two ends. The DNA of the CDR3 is TGTGCCAGCAGCTTGGGGGGCTACACCTTC. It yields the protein CASSLGGYTF.

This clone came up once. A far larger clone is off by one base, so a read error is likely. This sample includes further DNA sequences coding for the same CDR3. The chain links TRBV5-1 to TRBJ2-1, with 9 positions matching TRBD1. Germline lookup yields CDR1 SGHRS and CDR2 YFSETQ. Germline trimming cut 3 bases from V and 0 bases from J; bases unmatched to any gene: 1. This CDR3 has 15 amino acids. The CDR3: CASSSGQGSYNEQFF. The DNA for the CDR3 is TGCGCCAGCAGCTCGGGACAGGGCTCCTACAATGAGCAGTTCTTC. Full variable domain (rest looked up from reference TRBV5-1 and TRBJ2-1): KAGVTQTPRYLIKTRGQQVTLSCSPISGHRSVSWYQQTPGQGLQFLFEYFSETQRNKGNFPGRFSGRQFSNSRSEMNVSTLELGDSALYLCASSSGQGSYNEQFFGPGTRLTVL.